These T cell receptor beta chains were read from a single sample in a study of shared clonotypes between healthy human individuals. TCRdb's copy holds only in-frame clones and misses some; the assay was immunoSEQ multiplex PCR. The table has about 2.1 million clones, approximately 92% seen once. Sequenced input: naive CD8+ T cells from PBMCs. The receptors derive from a young man in good health. Some clones in this sample may be carry-over from other donors' samples. CDR3s include the opening cysteine and the closing phenylalanine or tryptophan. A D gene is named only where the DNA matches it firmly. Clone size is stated in some rows and not others, as once, few, many or a class when expanded.

D gene,V gene,J gene,clone size,CDR3 protein,CDR3 DNA
.,TRBV7-9,TRBJ2-7,.,CASSLGDDRYVLYEQYF,TGTGCCAGCAGCTTAGGGGATGACAGATACGTCCTCTACGAGCAGTACTTC
.,TRBV27,TRBJ2-4,.,CASSLRGAKNIQYF,TGTGCCAGCAGTTTACGTGGGGCCAAAAACATTCAGTACTTC
.,TRBV11-2,TRBJ2-5,.,CASSFIGGLPPTYQETQYF,TGTGCCAGCAGCTTCATCGGGGGCTTACCTCCCACATACCAAGAGACCCAGTACTTC
.,TRBV6-5,TRBJ1-2,.,CASSSAEGYGYTF,TGTGCCAGCAGTTCGGCAGAAGGGTACGGCTACACCTTC
TRBD2,TRBV7-6,TRBJ2-1,.,CASSLEASGTHEQFF,TGTGCCAGCAGCTTAGAGGCTAGCGGGACTCATGAGCAGTTCTTC
TRBD1,TRBV5-1,TRBJ2-2,.,CASSSNRGRATGELFF,TGCGCCAGCAGCTCTAACAGGGGGCGGGCCACCGGGGAGCTGTTTTTT
TRBD1,TRBV28,TRBJ1-4,.,CASSLQTGGPNEKLFF,TGTGCCAGCAGTTTGCAAACAGGGGGCCCTAATGAAAAACTGTTTTTT
.,TRBV20-1,TRBJ2-7,.,CSAPKTYEQYF,TGCAGTGCTCCTAAGACCTACGAGCAGTACTTC
.,TRBV7-8,TRBJ2-2,.,CASIPHGYYTGELFF,TGTGCCAGCATCCCTCACGGCTACTACACCGGGGAGCTGTTTTTT
TRBD1,TRBV27,TRBJ1-1,.,CASSLRGGPEAFF,TGTGCCAGCAGCCTCAGGGGGGGACCTGAAGCTTTCTTT
.,TRBV5-1,TRBJ2-7,.,CASSLGTETAYEQYF,TGCGCCAGCAGCTTGGGGACAGAGACTGCCTACGAGCAGTACTTC
.,TRBV23-1,TRBJ1-2,.,CASSHPLGYTF,TGCGCCAGCAGTCACCCCCTAGGCTACACCTTC
.,TRBV15,TRBJ2-1,.,CATNDAYNEQFF,TGTGCCACCAATGATGCCTACAATGAGCAGTTCTTC
TRBD1,TRBV27,TRBJ1-2,once,CASSLHPIQGANYGYTF,TGTGCCAGCAGTTTACACCCAATACAGGGGGCCAACTATGGCTACACCTTC
.,TRBV11-2,TRBJ1-2,.,CASSPFPTADYGYTF,TGTGCCAGCTCCCCTTTTCCCACGGCGGACTATGGCTACACCTTC
.,TRBV5-1,TRBJ2-1,.,CASSLVVRVDSYNEQFF,TGCGCCAGCAGCTTGGTGGTCAGGGTAGACAGCTACAATGAGCAGTTCTTC
TRBD2,TRBV6-6,TRBJ2-3,once,CASSYPGSGIDTQYF,TGTGCCAGCAGTTACCCGGGTAGCGGGATAGATACGCAGTATTTT
.,TRBV28,TRBJ2-7,.,CASSPRMEGEQYF,TGTGCCAGCAGTCCTAGAATGGAGGGCGAGCAGTACTTC
.,TRBV7-9,TRBJ1-2,.,CASSLKGDGYTF,TGTGCCAGCAGCTTGAAGGGTGATGGCTACACCTTC
TRBD2,TRBV13,TRBJ2-5,once,CASSSPERGREGQETQYF,TGTGCCAGCAGCTCACCCGAAAGGGGGCGGGAGGGGCAAGAGACCCAGTACTTC
.,TRBV7-9,TRBJ2-3,.,CASSHWGESTDTQYF,TGTGCCAGCAGCCATTGGGGAGAAAGCACAGATACGCAGTATTTT
.,TRBV15,TRBJ1-1,.,CATSSRQLNTEAFF,TGTGCCACCAGCAGTCGCCAGCTAAACACTGAAGCTTTCTTT
.,TRBV11-2,TRBJ2-7,.,CASSGYEQYF,TGTGCCAGCAGCGGCTACGAGCAGTACTTC
TRBD1,TRBV12-5,TRBJ2-3,.,CASGFHTRTGFTDTQYF,TGTGCTAGTGGTTTCCACACCAGGACAGGGTTCACAGATACGCAGTATTTT
.,TRBV28,TRBJ2-7,.,CASMGGLYEQYF,TGTGCCAGCATGGGGGGTCTTTACGAGCAGTACTTC
.,TRBV4-2,TRBJ2-7,.,CASSQSGAFYEQYF,TGTGCCAGCAGCCAAAGTGGAGCCTTCTACGAGCAGTACTTC
.,TRBV27,TRBJ2-1,.,CASSFQGGTYNEQFF,TGTGCCAGCAGTTTTCAGGGCGGGACCTACAATGAGCAGTTCTTC
.,TRBV30,TRBJ2-7,.,CAWSVPRLEFQVEQYF,TGTGCCTGGAGTGTGCCTCGTCTGGAATTTCAGGTCGAGCAGTACTTC
TRBD1,TRBV4-2,TRBJ2-7,once,CASSQAEFRTGLTSYEQYF,TGTGCCAGCAGCCAAGCAGAGTTTAGGACAGGGCTTACATCCTACGAGCAGTACTTC
TRBD1,TRBV4-1,TRBJ1-2,few,CASSQVRQGAGGYTF,TGCGCCAGCAGCCAAGTCCGGCAGGGGGCCGGTGGCTACACCTTC
.,TRBV19,TRBJ2-6,.,CASSGSVVIDSGANVLTF,TGTGCCAGTAGTGGCAGTGTGGTGATTGACTCTGGGGCCAACGTCCTGACTTTC
TRBD2,TRBV27,TRBJ2-7,.,CASSLAGVGLYEQYF,TGTGCCAGCAGTTTAGCGGGAGTGGGGCTCTACGAGCAGTACTTC
TRBD1,TRBV28,TRBJ2-3,.,CASKSARDRHTDTQYF,TGTGCCAGCAAATCCGCCCGGGACAGACACACAGATACGCAGTATTTT
TRBD1,TRBV6-1,TRBJ2-7,.,CASSERLGQGSYEQYF,TGTGCCAGCAGTGAGAGGTTAGGACAGGGGAGCTACGAGCAGTACTTC
.,TRBV27,TRBJ1-4,.,CASSFGTGYEKLFF,TGTGCCAGCAGTTTCGGGACGGGTTATGAAAAACTGTTTTTT
.,TRBV6-5,TRBJ2-7,.,CASSYPESGEQYF,TGTGCCAGCAGTTACCCTGAGTCTGGCGAGCAGTACTTC
TRBD1,TRBV5-4,TRBJ2-1,.,CASSLEGGYEQFF,TGTGCCAGCAGCTTGGAAGGGGGCTACGAGCAGTTCTTC
.,TRBV6-1,TRBJ2-7,.,CASRPTRLEEDEQYF,TGTGCCAGCAGGCCGACTAGACTTGAGGAAGACGAGCAGTACTTC
.,TRBV4-1,TRBJ2-7,.,CASSAAVWRSYEQYF,TGCGCCAGCAGCGCGGCCGTTTGGAGGTCCTACGAGCAGTACTTC
.,TRBV27,TRBJ1-5,few,CASMAGLENQPQHF,TGTGCCAGCATGGCAGGGTTGGAGAATCAGCCCCAGCATTTT
.,TRBV7-9,TRBJ2-6,.,CASSRRDRSPSGANVLTF,TGTGCCAGCAGCCGACGCGACAGGAGCCCCTCTGGGGCCAACGTCCTGACTTTC
.,TRBV6-5,TRBJ2-7,.,CPKGVQYF,TGTCCCAAGGGGGTGCAGTACTTC
.,TRBV7-6,TRBJ2-2,few,CASSLVGELFF,TGTGCCAGCAGCTTGGTCGGGGAGCTGTTTTTT
.,TRBV10-1,TRBJ2-1,.,CASSDSSSYNEQFF,TGCGCCAGCAGTGATAGCAGCTCCTACAATGAGCAGTTCTTC
.,TRBV7-9,TRBJ2-7,.,CASSSVGGRRNEEQYF,TGTGCCAGCAGCTCCGTCGGAGGGAGGAGGAATGAAGAGCAGTACTTC
.,TRBV5-1,TRBJ1-2,.,CASSLAGSNNYGYTF,TGCGCCAGCAGCTTGGCCGGATCAAATAACTATGGCTACACCTTC